The 27 T cell receptor beta chains below all came from one sample that was sequenced in a study of memory CD4+ T cells and cytomegalovirus serostatus. Using immunoSEQ multiplex PCR, the repertoire was profiled, and TCRdb retains in-frame clones only, with some absent. The sample shows 85,000 to 100,000 clones, roughly 80% of them seen only once. The sort gate was single viable CD3+CD4+CD8-CD45RO+ cells for memory CD4+ T cells. Sequenced input: memory CD4+ T cells from blood. The receptors derive from an adult in good health and CMV-seropositive.

This clone has a handful of counts. The V gene is TRBV5-1, the J gene TRBJ2-7; D uncertain. The CDR3 spans 14 residues. V dropped 0 bases and J dropped 2 bases, with 9 bases sitting between them. CDR1 is SGHRS and CDR2 is YFSETQ in the germline V gene. The CDR3 sequence: CASSLEVNTYEQYF. The CDR3, as DNA: TGCGCCAGCAGCTTGGAGGTTAACACCTACGAGCAGTACTTC.

The DNA of the CDR3 is TGTGCCAGCAGTTTAGGTTCTAGCGCCCAGTTCTTC. Translating it yields CASSLGSSAQFF. The chain is built from TRBV28 and TRBJ2-1; D is perhaps TRBD2 (6 bases). The CDR3 covers 12 residues. Germline CDR1 is MDHEN and CDR2 is SYDVKM. Trimming took 2 bases from V and 13 from J, leaving 12 bases between them.

The chain is built from TRBV29-1 and TRBJ1-1; perhaps TRBD1 as D (5 bases). CDR1 is SQVTM and CDR2 is ANQGSEA in the germline V gene. CDR3 length: 12 residues. Trimming cost V 5 bases and J 3 bases, with 10 bases left between them. This CDR3 reads CSVSQGDTEAFF. The DNA for the CDR3 is TGCAGCGTTAGTCAGGGAGACACTGAAGCTTTCTTT.

The chain combines TRBV28 with TRBJ2-4; D not certain. This CDR3 is 19 amino acids long. Germline lookup yields CDR1 MDHEN and CDR2 SYDVKM. V was trimmed by 4 bases and J by 0 bases, leaving 22 bases between them. The CDR3 DNA follows: TGTGCCAGCAGTTCACTGTGGGCCAAATCGGAGATAGCCAAAAACATTCAGTACTTC. It specifies CASSSLWAKSEIAKNIQYF.

The chain carries TRBV5-1 and TRBJ1-1, with TRBD1 as a possible D gene (6 bases). The CDR3 sequence is 16 residues long. CDR1 is SGHRS, CDR2 YFSETQ, per germline. Trimming took 3 bases from V and 0 from J, leaving 15 bases between them. This CDR3 is CASSWGRGSVNTEAFF. CDR3 sequence (DNA): TGCGCCAGCAGCTGGGGGCGGGGATCTGTGAACACTGAAGCTTTCTTT.

This clone turned up a few times. V gene TRBV7-2 combines with J gene TRBJ1-5; tentatively, D is TRBD1 (5 bases). Trimming pared 5 bases from V and 6 bases from J, leaving 14 bases between. The V gene's germline CDR1 is SGHTA and CDR2 FQGNSA. CDR3 length: 14 residues. CDR3: CASSGQGRGQPQHF. CDR3 nucleotide sequence: TGTGCCAGCAGCGGGCAGGGAAGAGGTCAGCCCCAGCATTTT. Together with reference TRBV7-2 and TRBJ1-5, the CDR3 gives the full variable domain: GAGVSQSPSNKVTEKGKDVELRCDPISGHTALYWYRQSLGQGLEFLIYFQGNSAPDKSGLPSDRFSAERTGGSVSTLTIQRTQQEDSAVYLCASSGQGRGQPQHFGDGTRLSIL.

V and J are TRBV7-2 and TRBJ2-1; 7 nucleotides agree with TRBD2. The germline gives CDR1 SGHTA, CDR2 FQGNSA. The CDR3 consists of 15 residues. V was clipped by 1 base and J by 9 bases; unmatched bases: 9. The CDR3 DNA is TGTGCCAGCAGCTTAGTTGCGGGAGCTAGTATTGAGCAGTTCTTC. Translation gives CASSLVAGASIEQFF.

The gene calls are TRBV7-2 and TRBJ1-3, with TRBD1 identical over 10 bases. V trimming: 2 bases; J trimming: 3 bases; junction bases outside the gene matches: 4. The germline gives CDR1 SGHTA, CDR2 FQGNSA. The CDR3 has 16 amino acids. Here the CDR3 reads CASSLRQGAYGNTIYF. CDR3 DNA: TGTGCCAGCAGCTTAAGACAGGGGGCTTATGGAAACACCATATATTTT.

The V call is TRBV9, the J call TRBJ2-1, with D tentatively TRBD2 (6 bases). Germline CDR1 reads SGDLS; CDR2 reads YYNGEE. The CDR3 covers 15 residues. V lost 6 bases and J lost 5, with 18 bases in between. The CDR3 here is CASIQISGKNNEQFF. For the CDR3, the DNA is TGTGCCAGCATTCAAATTAGCGGCAAAAACAATGAGCAGTTCTTC.

This chain links TRBV10-3 with TRBJ2-2; D gene ambiguous. Germline CDR1 and CDR2: ENHRY and SYGVKD. This CDR3 contains 14 residues. With 10 bases removed from V and 7 bases from J, the gap between germline ends came to 19 bases. CDR3 nucleotides: TGTGCCACTGTATTCGTGGGCGACCTCGGGGAGCTGTTTTTT. It yields the protein CATVFVGDLGELFF.

The chain carries TRBV9 and TRBJ2-7; weak D call: TRBD2 (6 bases). The CDR3 covers 15 residues. V was shortened by 0 bases and J by 2 bases, with 12 bases between the two germline ends. Germline CDR1 and CDR2: SGDLS and YYNGEE. This chain's CDR3 is CASSVGSWGAYEQYF. CDR3 nucleotide sequence: TGTGCCAGCAGCGTAGGAAGTTGGGGGGCCTACGAGCAGTACTTC.

V usage is TRBV13 and J usage is TRBJ1-1, with 8 bases identical to TRBD1. V was pared by 5 bases and J by 5 bases, with 10 bases of the junction left unmatched. The CDR3 is 15 amino acids. The V gene's germline CDR1 is PRHDT and CDR2 FYEKMQ (reference sequence). The CDR3 loop is CASSVEQGGVTEAFF. The CDR3 nucleotides are TGTGCCAGCAGCGTGGAACAGGGGGGGGTAACTGAAGCTTTCTTT.

In DNA, the CDR3 is TGTGCCAGCGCCAAGGGCGGGAGGGCCCCAGATACGCAGTATTTT. Protein: CASAKGGRAPDTQYF. V is TRBV5-4 and J is TRBJ2-3; TRBD2 aligns across 9 bases. The CDR3 extends over 15 amino acids. Germline V gives CDR1 SGHNT, CDR2 YYREEE (reference sequence). Trimming at V came to 7 bases and at J to 4 bases, leaving 10 bases not matched to a gene.

As DNA, the CDR3 is TGTGCCAGCCAACTAGCGATGGGCTACAATGAGCAGTTCTTC. It is translated as CASQLAMGYNEQFF. V and J are TRBV28 and TRBJ2-1, with TRBD2 matching 7 bases. V lost 8 bases and J lost 3; bases outside the gene matches: 7. This CDR3 has 14 residues. CDR1 and CDR2 from the germline V gene are MDHEN and SYDVKM.

The genes are TRBV19 and TRBJ2-3; TRBD1 or TRBD2 may be the D gene (5 bases each). The CDR3 spans 15 residues. Trimming cost V 5 bases and J 6 bases, with 18 bases left between them. Germline V gene data show CDR1 as LNHDA and CDR2 as SQIVND (reference sequence). DNA for the CDR3: TGTGCCAGTAGTCGCCCCGGGACGGAGGCGGATACGCAGTATTTT. This sequence encodes CASSRPGTEADTQYF.

On this clone itself: A much larger clonotype is one base distant, so this may be a read error. The chain carries TRBV2 and TRBJ1-5, with 7 bases fitting TRBD1. From germline, CDR1 is SNHLY and CDR2 FYNNEI. Losses at the gene ends were 6 bases for V and 5 bases for J; bases not matched to a gene: 1. The CDR3 covers 12 residues. The CDR3 nucleotides are TGTGCCAGCAGCGACAGGGATCAGCCCCAGCATTTT. It is translated as CASSDRDQPQHF.

This clone was picked up a small number of times. The chain recombines TRBV19 with TRBJ2-1, with D unresolved. The germline V gene encodes CDR1 LNHDA and CDR2 SQIVND (reference sequence). V lost 6 bases, J lost 3 bases, and 9 bases lay in between. The CDR3 is 13 amino acids. Here the CDR3 DNA reads TGTGCCAGTAGGGCTACCCTCTACAATGAGCAGTTCTTC. It codes for CASRATLYNEQFF.

The J gene is TRBJ1-2, the V gene TRBV27; TRBD1 is a possible D gene (6 bases). CDR1 and CDR2 from the germline V gene are MNHEY and SMNVEV (reference sequence). The V end was cut by 6 bases, the J end by 6 bases, with 17 bases between. The CDR3 has 14 amino acids. The DNA for the CDR3 is TGTGCCAGCAGCCGGGTAGGGGGAGAGAATGGCTACACCTTC. Protein: CASSRVGGENGYTF.

For the CDR3, the DNA is TGTGCCAGCAGGCGGGGGGCGGGGGGAGTGGAGACCCAGTACTTC. This translates into CASRRGAGGVETQYF. The chain has TRBV27 and TRBJ2-5; 8 bases agree with TRBD2. Germline V gives CDR1 MNHEY, CDR2 SMNVEV (reference sequence). The CDR3 is 15 residues long. After removal of 6 bases from V and 5 bases from J, the junction contained 11 bases not matched to a gene.

Many counts were recorded for this clone. The gene calls are TRBV9 and TRBJ2-7; 9 bases are a match to TRBD2. Trimming removed 2 bases from V and 6 bases from J; junction bases left unmatched: 6. The V gene's germline CDR1 is SGDLS and CDR2 YYNGEE. The CDR3 spans 14 residues. The DNA of the CDR3 is TGTGCCAGCAGCGTTTCTAGCGGGACCTCCGAGCAGTACTTC. This translates into CASSVSSGTSEQYF.

In its sample, this clone was seen a few times. CDR3 in DNA: TGTGCCAGCAGCTTCGCGGAGGGTCAGCCCCAGCATTTT. Its protein is CASSFAEGQPQHF. V usage is TRBV11-2 and J usage is TRBJ1-5; D is undetermined. V was cut by 3 bases and J by 6 bases, with 9 bases left in between. The CDR3 is 13 amino acids. Germline values: CDR1 SGHAT, CDR2 FQNNGV.

This chain uses TRBV28 with TRBJ2-5, with no clear D. The V gene lost 6 bases and the J gene lost 3 bases, with 17 bases spanning the gap. Germline V CDR1 and CDR2: MDHEN, SYDVKM. CDR3 length: 15 amino acids. The CDR3, as DNA: TGTGCCAGCAGATCATGGACGGGTGAGAAAGAGACCCAGTACTTC. Amino acids: CASRSWTGEKETQYF. The entire variable domain, with the rest obtained from reference TRBV28 and TRBJ2-5, is as follows: DVKVTQSSRYLVKRTGEKVFLECVQDMDHENMFWYRQDPGLGLRLIYFSYDVKMKEKGDIPEGYSVSREKKERFSLILESASTNQTSMYLCASRSWTGEKETQYFGPGTRLLVL.

This chain uses TRBV28 with TRBJ1-5; 7 positions match TRBD1. The V gene's germline CDR1 is MDHEN and CDR2 SYDVKM. The CDR3 contains 14 residues. V gave up 5 bases and J gave up 5 bases; unmatched junction bases: 6. CDR3 protein: CASSVYTGDQPQHF. The CDR3 coding sequence is TGTGCCAGCAGTGTCTATACAGGGGATCAGCCCCAGCATTTT.

Comment on this clone: An end of the junction differs from the germline gene, which may be a read error. The chain couples TRBV7-7 to TRBJ2-1; D is ambiguous. Germline assignment: CDR1 SSHAT and CDR2 FNYEAQ (reference sequence). CDR3 length equals 13 residues. This chain's CDR3 is CASSPQPYNEQFF. The CDR3 DNA is TGTGCTAGCAGCCCCCAACCCTACAATGAGCAGTTCTTC.

V is TRBV10-1 and J is TRBJ2-3; D is uncertain. Trimming stripped 3 bases from V and 8 bases from J, with 15 bases between. Germline-derived CDR1 and CDR2 are WNHNN and SYGVQD (reference sequence). The CDR3 is 14 residues long. The CDR3 DNA is TGCGCCAGCAGTGAAGGATGGAAACAAACTACGCAGTATTTT. Protein sequence: CASSEGWKQTTQYF.

The J gene is TRBJ1-2, the V gene TRBV6-5; 7 positions match TRBD1. The CDR3 length is 15 residues. Germline assignment: CDR1 MNHEY and CDR2 SVGAGI. Losses at the gene ends were 2 bases for V and 4 bases for J; bases not matched to a gene: 7. CDR3 loop: CASSYGGGAGYGYTF. The CDR3 DNA reads TGTGCCAGCAGTTACGGAGGGGGCGCCGGCTATGGCTACACCTTC.

The chain combines TRBV11-2 with TRBJ2-5; D uncertain. Germline CDR1 SGHAT, CDR2 FQNNGV. CDR3 size: 11 residues. Between the trimmed V and J ends, which lost 1 base and 4 bases, there was a span of 1 base. CDR3 sequence: CASSLGETQYF. CDR3 sequence (DNA): TGTGCCAGCAGCTTAGGAGAGACCCAGTACTTC.